This T cell receptor (beta chain) emerged from a study of control samples from healthy donors and cancer patients. Germline CDR1 reads SEHNR; CDR2 reads FQNEAQ (reference sequence). V lost 5 bases and J 9 bases, leaving 22 bases between the germline ends. The CDR3 consists of 15 residues. Profiled with immunoSEQ multiplex PCR; TCRdb holds only in-frame clones, not every one. Of over 85,000 clones in the sample, 85% to 95% were seen once. Sequences were obtained from blood. This clonotype originated in a woman aged 30 to 39 in good health. The rearrangement links TRBV7-9 to TRBJ1-1; possibly TRBD1 for D (5 bases). The CDR3 coding sequence is TGTGCCAGCAGCCATACCGGGACCCTCGGATCTCAAGCTTTCTTT. This codes for CASSHTGTLGSQAFF. The complete variable domain, with remaining parts taken from reference TRBV7-9 and TRBJ1-1, reads DTGVSQNPRHKITKRGQNVTFRCDPISEHNRLYWYRQTLGQGPEFLTYFQNEAQLEKSRLLSDRFSAERPKGSFSTLEIQRTEQGDSAMYLCASSHTGTLGSQAFFGQGTRLTVV.